These 6 T cell receptor beta chains originate from one sample sequenced in a study of blood T cells in healthy people across ages. The second PCR ran about 6 to 12 cycles with a sample-barcoded 5' primer and J-beta primers. From the 5' RACE reads, TCRdb called clonotypes with MiXCR, one entry per CDR3 protein. Of some 670,000 distinct CDR3 sequences in the sample, 52% were seen once. The specimen sequenced was blood. Receptor source: an elderly woman in good health.

The table lists this clonotype with a count of one. CDR3 residues: CSVEGSPGHGSSYNEQFF. The CDR3 DNA reads as TGCAGCGTTGAGGGAAGCCCAGGGCACGGGAGCTCCTACAATGAGCAGTTCTTC. The chain has TRBV29-1 and TRBJ2-1, with a weak D call TRBD2 (6 bases). This CDR3 spans 18 amino acids. CDR1 and CDR2 from the germline V gene are SQVTM and ANQGSEA. The V end was cut by 3 bases, the J end by 0 bases, with 21 bases between.

The chain recombines TRBV12-3 or TRBV12-4 with TRBJ2-7; D could derive from TRBD1 or TRBD2 (5 bases each). The V and J ends lost 8 bases and 0 bases respectively, with 11 bases between them. The CDR3 sequence is 13 residues long. Written as DNA, the CDR3 is TGTGCCAGCTGCTGGGGACGCTCCTACGAGCAGTACTTC. It encodes CASCWGRSYEQYF.

The rearrangement joins TRBV18 to TRBJ2-3; D remains ambiguous. V gave up 0 bases and J gave up 2 bases, with 6 bases separating them. Germline V gene sequence: CDR1 KGHSH, CDR2 LQKENI. The CDR3 length is 14 residues. The DNA of the CDR3 is TGTGCCAGCTCACCACCGGCTCTCACAGATACGCAGTATTTT. It translates to CASSPPALTDTQYF.

This clonotype was seen a few times. V gene TRBV5-6 combines with J gene TRBJ1-2; D is ambiguous. V gave up 4 bases and J gave up 6 bases, with 19 bases separating them. Germline V lookup: CDR1 SGHDT, CDR2 YYEEEE. The CDR3 contains 15 residues. CDR3 region: CASSLGELPLNGYTF. The CDR3 bases are TGTGCCAGCAGCCTAGGCGAGCTTCCTCTGAATGGCTACACCTTC.

This clonotype has a single count. The chain recombines TRBV2 with TRBJ2-1, with 11 nucleotides matching TRBD2. CDR1 is SNHLY, CDR2 FYNNEI, per germline. This CDR3 contains 15 residues. J lost 0 bases, V lost 9 bases, and 4 bases had no gene match. The CDR3 protein is CASPGLAGSYNEQFF. The CDR3 DNA follows: TGTGCCAGTCCCGGACTAGCGGGCTCCTACAATGAGCAGTTCTTC.

For this clonotype: A much larger clone differs from this one at a single base, so this may be a read error. The chain employs TRBV5-1 and TRBJ1-1; no definite D call. This CDR3 is built from 15 residues. Trimming took 5 bases from V and 0 from J, leaving 14 bases between them. Per the germline V gene, CDR1 is SGHRS and CDR2 is YFSETQ. The CDR3 DNA reads as TGCGCCAGCAGAGATCTACAGAACATGAACACTGAAGCTTTCTTT. Translated: CASRDLQNMNTEAFF.